This record concerns one T cell receptor beta chain sequence. The antigen remains unidentified. Sequencing was performed with immunoSEQ multiplex PCR; in TCRdb, only in-frame clones are kept and a portion is missing. The repertoire holds under 7,500 clones, with under 95% as singletons. This record comes from a study of regulatory and conventional T cells in RAG deficiency. Blood CD4+ CD25-high CD127-low regulatory T cells supplied the genomic DNA template. Broader study findings: Treg unique TCR beta sequences were 90 to 100-fold fewer in Omenn syndrome and CID/AS patients than controls. Shannon entropy was markedly lower and Simpson indices higher in RAG-deficient patients than control T-cell subsets. In Omenn syndrome, Treg and Tconv repertoires overlapped >85%.

With 6 bases clipped from V and 0 bases from J, the junction kept 5 bases outside the gene matches. CDR1 LNHDA and CDR2 SQIVND come from the germline V gene (reference sequence). The CDR3 has 15 amino acids. This sample also appeared in a second study, on regulatory T cells. That work adds: Primers: 52 TRBV forward and 13 TRBJ reverse.

This TCR came from a human donor in good health. This chain connects TRBV19 to TRBJ2-1; TRBD2 aligns across 7 bases. Sequenced sample: CD127- CD25+ CD4+ Tregs sorted from blood. The CDR3 loop is CASRLRGSSYNEQFF. The CDR3 DNA sequence: TGTGCCAGTAGATTGCGGGGGAGCTCCTACAATGAGCAGTTCTTC.